Many counts were recorded for the clone carrying this TCR beta chain. As yet, its antigen is unknown. The data originate from a study of T cells in Graves' hyperthyroidism and ophthalmopathy. Broader study findings: The model made its ophthalmopathy prediction, and onset followed a median roughly six months later.

Disease duration was under 3 months in the ophthalmopathy patients, who also had a Clinical Activity Score of at least 3 and a NOSPECS grade of at least 4. Each diagnosis drew on symptoms, thyroxine, TRAb, thyroid ultrasound and orbital computed tomography findings. The PBMCs had their origin in around 9.1 ml of fresh peripheral blood. The CDR3 has 17 residues. Germline assignment: CDR1 SGHAT and CDR2 FQNNGV. V was cut by 5 bases and J by 6 bases, with 22 bases left in between. Amplified TCR beta CDR3 regions derived from RNA transcripts. Researchers ran a first-round RT-PCR on the TCR CDR3 using the HTBI primer set. TCRdb re-derived calls from the multiplex PCR reads in MiXCR, one entry per CDR3 protein. Of 500,000 to 650,000 distinct CDR3 sequences in the sample, roughly 14% were seen once.

Source material: blood. The sequence came from a woman between 45 and 65 years old with Graves' ophthalmopathy. This chain uses TRBV11-2 with TRBJ2-2; possibly TRBD1 or TRBD2 for D (5 bases each). The CDR3 DNA is TGTGCCAGCAGCCCTAGCATTGGGACCCAAAGTCCCGGGGAGCTGTTTTTT. It specifies CASSPSIGTQSPGELFF.